This T cell receptor beta chain was sequenced for a study of blood T cell repertoires in COVID-19. For the study at large: Whether acute or convalescent, the COVID-19 samples came from the United States, Italy and Spain.

In this sample, this clone turned up a few times. The ends lost 3 bases at V and 1 base at J; junction bases unmatched: 4. Looked up from germline, CDR1 is SGHAT and CDR2 is FQNNGV. The length of the CDR3 is 15 residues. In the original analysis: Amplified reference gene primers provided the basis for estimating nucleated cell counts. TCRdb keeps only in-frame clones here, not all; method: immunoSEQ multiplex PCR. The V and J calls and clone size come from that table; D and trimming were worked out from the DNA. The sample has about 110,000 clones, around 80% seen once; the top ten hold around 4.4%. Sequencing used peripheral blood. The chain employs TRBV11-2 and TRBJ2-3, with 7 bases matching TRBD2. This receptor was taken from a man in his sixties or seventies with acute or convalescent COVID-19. The CDR3 is CASSLERGGTDTQYF. DNA of the CDR3: TGTGCCAGCAGCTTGGAGCGGGGAGGCACAGATACGCAGTATTTT.